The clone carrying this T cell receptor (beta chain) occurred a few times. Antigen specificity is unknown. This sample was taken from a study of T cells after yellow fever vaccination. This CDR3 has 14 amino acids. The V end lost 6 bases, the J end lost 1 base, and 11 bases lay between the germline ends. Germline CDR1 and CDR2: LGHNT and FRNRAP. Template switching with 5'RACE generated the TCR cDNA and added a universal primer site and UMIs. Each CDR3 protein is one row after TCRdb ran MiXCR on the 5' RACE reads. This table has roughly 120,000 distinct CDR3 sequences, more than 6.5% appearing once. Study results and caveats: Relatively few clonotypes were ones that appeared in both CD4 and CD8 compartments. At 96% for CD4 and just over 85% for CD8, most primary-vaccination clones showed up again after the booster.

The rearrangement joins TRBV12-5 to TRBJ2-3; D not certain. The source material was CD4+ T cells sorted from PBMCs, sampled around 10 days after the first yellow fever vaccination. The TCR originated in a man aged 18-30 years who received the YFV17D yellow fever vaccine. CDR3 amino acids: CASGLTGRTDTQYF. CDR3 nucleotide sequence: TGTGCTAGTGGCCTAACTGGCCGCACAGATACGCAGTATTTT.